This T cell receptor (beta chain) is from a study of identical twins. Study results and caveats: Zero-insertion findings could be partly confounded by invariant cells (MAIT and iNKT cells). Twins shared out-of-frame alpha sequences with excess low generation probability. The authors drew conclusions from cross-sectional statistical analysis rather than following the same donors.

This CDR3 region has 13 residues. Between the trimmed V and J ends, which lost 7 bases and 3 bases, there was a span of 12 bases. As to this clonotype: Its antigen is currently unknown.

A single record per CDR3 protein comes from TCRdb applying MiXCR to the 5' RACE reads. The data show more than 600,000 distinct CDR3 sequences, 15% to 20% seen once. These sequences were also reported in another study, on T cells expressing NK-cell markers.

The chain carries TRBV12-3 or TRBV12-4 and TRBJ1-2; possible D gene TRBD1, 5 bases. The source is a woman aged 18-29 years in good health. Sequenced: PBMCs. The CDR3, as DNA: TGTGCCAGCACCATTAGGGGAGACTATGGCTACACCTTC. This encodes CASTIRGDYGYTF.